These 27 T cell receptor beta chains were all obtained from the same sample, sequenced in a study of cytomegalovirus exposure and HLA in healthy donors. PCR was performed using 60 Vbeta and 13 Jbeta primers. Here immunoSEQ multiplex PCR was the method, and the copy in TCRdb shows in-frame clones only, minus some. The table records roughly 130,000 clones, 50% to 75% of them present only once. Specimen: PBMCs. The receptors were sampled from a woman between 40 and 55 years old in good health and CMV-seropositive.

This chain joins TRBV13 and TRBJ1-1; a weak D match, TRBD1 (6 bases). The CDR3 runs 14 residues. Deletions cut 3 bases from V and 1 base from J, with 9 bases between. Looked up from germline, CDR1 is PRHDT and CDR2 is FYEKMQ (reference sequence). CDR3 sequence: CASSLGQPNTEAFF. CDR3 nucleotides: TGTGCCAGCAGCTTGGGACAACCGAACACTGAAGCTTTCTTT.

This rearrangement joins TRBV25-1 to TRBJ1-4, with TRBD1 as a possible D gene (6 bases). V was trimmed by 1 base and J by 6 bases, leaving 12 bases between them. Germline-derived CDR1 and CDR2 are MGHDK and SYGVNS. The CDR3 loop spans 15 amino acids. DNA of the CDR3: TGTGCCAGCAGTGAATCCGGACAGCTCGATGAAAAACTGTTTTTT. Encoded protein: CASSESGQLDEKLFF.

This CDR3 reads CATSGQIYEQYF. The DNA for the CDR3 is TGTGCCACTTCGGGACAGATATACGAGCAGTACTTC. This chain connects TRBV6-6 to TRBJ2-7, with TRBD1 matching over 7 bases. Germline V CDR1 and CDR2: MNHNY, SVGAGI (reference sequence). This CDR3 region has 12 residues. The J segment lost 4 bases and the V segment lost 10 bases, leaving 7 bases of the junction unmatched.

The V and J genes are TRBV6-5 and TRBJ2-3, with D possibly TRBD2 on 6 matching bases. Germline V gene data show CDR1 as MNHEY and CDR2 as SVGAGI. The CDR3 covers 16 residues. Trimming removed 3 bases from V and 1 base from J, with 14 bases in between. The CDR3 protein is CASSYNPEGGTDTQYF. CDR3 bases: TGTGCCAGCAGTTATAACCCGGAGGGCGGCACAGATACGCAGTATTTT.

The V call is TRBV5-1, the J call TRBJ2-7; D is undetermined. The germline CDR1 and CDR2 sequences are SGHRS and YFSETQ. CDR3 length: 13 residues. V was pared by 0 bases and J by 4 bases, with 8 bases between. The CDR3 DNA sequence: TGCGCCAGCAGCTTGGTCCCTCTTTACGAGCAGTACTTC. Translation: CASSLVPLYEQYF.

The chain uses TRBV7-9 and TRBJ2-2, with D possibly matching TRBD1 (6 bases). With 2 bases removed from V and 5 bases from J, the gap between germline ends came to 6 bases. This CDR3 is 13 amino acids long. Germline CDR1 and CDR2: SEHNR and FQNEAQ (reference sequence). DNA for the CDR3: TGTGCCAGCAGCTTACAGGGGACCGGGGAGCTGTTTTTT. Its protein is CASSLQGTGELFF.

V usage is TRBV10-3 and J usage is TRBJ2-7, with D perhaps matching TRBD2 (5 bases). The CDR3 is 13 amino acids. Germline V gene data show CDR1 as ENHRY and CDR2 as SYGVKD. V was pared by 2 bases and J by 5 bases, with 10 bases between. The CDR3 loop is CAISEKGSDEQYF. In DNA, the CDR3 is TGTGCCATCAGTGAGAAAGGGAGCGACGAGCAGTACTTC.

This chain connects TRBV7-8 to TRBJ2-7; D possibly corresponds to TRBD2 (5 bases). This CDR3 is built from 13 residues. Germline loops: CDR1 SGHVS, CDR2 FQNEAQ. V lost 0 bases and J 7 bases, leaving 10 bases between the germline ends. CDR3: CASSLASPGEQYF. DNA of the CDR3: TGTGCCAGCAGCTTAGCATCGCCGGGAGAGCAGTACTTC. Based on the CDR3 plus reference TRBV7-8 and TRBJ2-7, the full variable domain is GAGVSQSPRYKVAKRGQDVALRCDPISGHVSLFWYQQALGQGPEFLTYFQNEAQLDKSGLPSDRFFAERPEGSVSTLKIQRTQQEDSAVYLCASSLASPGEQYFGPGTRLTVT.

This clone was detected only a few times. DNA for the CDR3: TGCAGCGTTGCCGGGACAACGATCTCTGGGGCCAACGTCCTGACTTTC. The encoded protein is CSVAGTTISGANVLTF. The chain joins TRBV29-1 to TRBJ2-6; D perhaps matches TRBD1 (6 bases). The V end was cut by 4 bases, the J end by 0 bases, with 13 bases between. The CDR3 spans 16 residues. Germline assignment: CDR1 SQVTM and CDR2 ANQGSEA.

This chain uses TRBV7-3 with TRBJ2-7; D is uncertain. This CDR3 region has 15 residues. V lost 2 bases, J lost 2 bases, and 13 bases lay in between. Germline CDR1 and CDR2: SGHTA and FQGTGA. The CDR3 spells CASSLEPGSPYEQYF. As DNA, the CDR3 is TGTGCCAGCAGCTTAGAACCAGGTTCTCCCTACGAGCAGTACTTC.

The chain has TRBV9 and TRBJ1-4; D might be TRBD1 (5 bases). V was shortened by 4 bases and J by 6 bases, with 16 bases between the two germline ends. The V gene's germline CDR1 is SGDLS and CDR2 YYNGEE. CDR3 length equals 15 residues. The CDR3 loop is CASSPRRAGDEKLFF. In DNA, the CDR3 is TGTGCCAGCAGCCCAAGACGGGCGGGGGATGAAAAACTGTTTTTT. Based on the CDR3 plus reference TRBV9 and TRBJ1-4, the full variable domain is DSGVTQTPKHLITATGQRVTLRCSPRSGDLSVYWYQQSLDQGLQFLIQYYNGEERAKGNILERFSAQQFPDLHSELNLSSLELGDSALYFCASSPRRAGDEKLFFGSGTQLSVL.

The V gene is TRBV2, the J gene TRBJ2-1, with TRBD1 matching over 7 bases. The CDR3 has 14 residues. V gave up 4 bases and J gave up 10 bases; unmatched junction bases: 10. Germline V CDR1 and CDR2: SNHLY, FYNNEI. The CDR3 DNA is TGTGCCAGCAGTGGACAGGGTCAAGGGGTAGAGCAGTTCTTC. Amino acid sequence: CASSGQGQGVEQFF.

In the case of this clone: One junction end disagrees with the germline gene, perhaps due to a read error. This chain joins TRBV5-5 and TRBJ2-1, with 10 bases matching TRBD2. Germline CDR1 and CDR2: SGHKS and YYEKEE (reference sequence). This CDR3 contains 16 residues. CDR3 DNA: TGTGCCAGCAGCACCTCGGGACTAGCGTCCTACGATGAGCAGTTCTTC. Translated, it gives CASSTSGLASYDEQFF.

The chain joins TRBV5-5 to TRBJ2-1, with 8 bases matching TRBD2. Losses at the gene ends were 4 bases for V and 7 bases for J; bases not matched to a gene: 10. The CDR3 contains 15 residues. Germline V gives CDR1 SGHKS, CDR2 YYEKEE (reference sequence). The CDR3 loop reads CASSPIAGLGNEQFF. CDR3 in DNA: TGTGCCAGCAGCCCTATAGCGGGACTGGGGAATGAGCAGTTCTTC.

The chain is built from TRBV19 and TRBJ1-5, with D possibly being TRBD1 (6 bases). Trimming took 5 bases from V and 9 from J, leaving 23 bases between them. This CDR3 has 16 residues. Germline-derived CDR1 and CDR2 are LNHDA and SQIVND (reference sequence). CDR3 nucleotides: TGTGCCAGTAGTTCGCCCCGGGACACTCAAGGTCGGCCCCAGCATTTT. Translation: CASSSPRDTQGRPQHF.

This clone was counted a few times. The CDR3 DNA reads as TGTGCCAGCAGTGTGGAGGGAGGAGACTATGGCTACACCTTC. Encoded protein: CASSVEGGDYGYTF. The gene calls are TRBV2 and TRBJ1-2; unclear D gene. Germline assignment: CDR1 SNHLY and CDR2 FYNNEI. The CDR3 has 14 residues. V lost 4 bases, J lost 3 bases, and 12 bases lay in between.

This clone was picked up one time. The chain combines TRBV28 with TRBJ2-2; the D is unclear. The germline gives CDR1 MDHEN, CDR2 SYDVKM. The CDR3 loop spans 15 amino acids. The germline V and J ends were trimmed by 2 bases and 3 bases, with 10 bases remaining between them. The CDR3 bases are TGTGCCAGCAGTTTAGGTCAGGCTGACACCGGGGAGCTGTTTTTT. It translates to CASSLGQADTGELFF.

This clone has a handful of counts. The chain employs TRBV5-1 and TRBJ1-2; TRBD1 aligns across 7 bases. V was pared by 4 bases and J by 4 bases, with 4 bases of the junction left unmatched. The CDR3 runs to 13 residues. Germline V gene sequence: CDR1 SGHRS, CDR2 YFSETQ. CDR3 in DNA: TGCGCCAGCAGCAGGGACAGCCTCTATGGCTACACCTTC. This translates into CASSRDSLYGYTF.

The chain employs TRBV7-8 and TRBJ1-3; tentatively, D is TRBD1 (5 bases). The CDR3 has 16 amino acids. Germline lookup yields CDR1 SGHVS and CDR2 FQNEAQ. V lost 5 bases and J 0 bases, leaving 14 bases between the germline ends. Written as DNA, the CDR3 is TGTGCCAGCAGCCCAGCGGGGCCTAACTCTGGAAACACCATATATTTT. Amino acids: CASSPAGPNSGNTIYF.

The chain carries TRBV19 and TRBJ2-7; 9 positions match TRBD2. Germline values: CDR1 LNHDA, CDR2 SQIVND (reference sequence). With 5 bases clipped from V and 0 bases from J, the junction kept 5 bases outside the gene matches. The CDR3 length is 15 residues. The CDR3 DNA reads as TGTGCCAGTAGTGCCCTAGCGGGGAACTCCTACGAGCAGTACTTC. Its protein is CASSALAGNSYEQYF.

This clone was counted only a few times. This chain connects TRBV4-1 to TRBJ2-5, with 9 positions matching TRBD1. The CDR3 has 17 residues. Per germline, CDR1 MGHRA and CDR2 YSYEKL. V shed 1 base, J shed 2 bases, and the junction held 8 bases outside the gene matches. CDR3 region: CASSQAHRGQGQETQYF. CDR3 nucleotides: TGCGCCAGCAGCCAAGCGCACCGGGGACAGGGACAAGAGACCCAGTACTTC.

The chain recombines TRBV11-3 with TRBJ2-1; no definite D call. The CDR3 sequence is 14 residues long. V was cut by 0 bases and J by 3 bases, with 6 bases left in between. Germline CDR1 is SGHNT and CDR2 is YENEEA. Here the CDR3 DNA reads TGTGCCAGCAGCTTAGATGCGCTCTACAATGAGCAGTTCTTC. Translation: CASSLDALYNEQFF.

The CDR3 DNA follows: TGTGCCAGCTCTTCAGGGGCGGCCGAGCAGTACTTC. This encodes CASSSGAAEQYF. The chain carries TRBV18 and TRBJ2-7, with a possible D match to TRBD1 (6 bases). V lost 6 bases, J lost 6 bases, and 12 bases lay in between. The CDR3 is 12 residues long. Germline CDR1 KGHSH, CDR2 LQKENI.

The chain carries TRBV19 and TRBJ2-3, with TRBD2 identical over 9 bases. CDR1 and CDR2 from the germline V gene are LNHDA and SQIVND (reference sequence). The CDR3 consists of 17 residues. V lost 5 bases and J lost 3; bases outside the gene matches: 12. The CDR3 loop is CASSVSGRPLETDTQYF. CDR3 sequence (DNA): TGTGCCAGTAGTGTAAGCGGGAGGCCCTTGGAAACAGATACGCAGTATTTT. The full variable domain, with the rest looked up from reference TRBV19 and TRBJ2-3, is DGGITQSPKYLFRKEGQNVTLSCEQNLNHDAMYWYRQDPGQGLRLIYYSQIVNDFQKGDIAEGYSVSREKKESFPLTVTSAQKNPTAFYLCASSVSGRPLETDTQYFGPGTRLTVL.

This chain connects TRBV6-1 to TRBJ1-4, with 8 bases that match TRBD1. The CDR3 consists of 14 residues. Germline loops: CDR1 MNHNS, CDR2 SASEGT. J was trimmed by 10 bases and V by 1 base; bases with no gene match: 5. In DNA, the CDR3 is TGTGCCAGCAGTGAAGGTGGACAGGGTGGAAAACTGTTTTTT. Protein sequence: CASSEGGQGGKLFF.

A few counts support this clone. The chain is built from TRBV7-9 and TRBJ1-1; D is ambiguous. V shed 1 base and J shed 9 bases, with 6 bases lying between them. Germline V gene lookup returns CDR1 SEHNR and CDR2 FQNEAQ (reference sequence). The CDR3 runs 11 residues. The CDR3 sequence: CASSLDTQAFF. The CDR3 DNA reads as TGTGCCAGCAGCTTAGACACCCAAGCTTTCTTT.

This clone has just one count. The chain has TRBV19 and TRBJ2-7, with a possible D match to TRBD2 (5 bases). The germline CDR1 and CDR2 sequences are LNHDA and SQIVND (reference sequence). The CDR3 consists of 15 residues. Trimming shortened V by 1 base and J by 7 bases, and 17 bases separated the two germline ends. The DNA of the CDR3 is TGTGCCAGTAGTATAGTGAGGACTCATCATGTGGAGCAGTACTTC. The encoded protein is CASSIVRTHHVEQYF.